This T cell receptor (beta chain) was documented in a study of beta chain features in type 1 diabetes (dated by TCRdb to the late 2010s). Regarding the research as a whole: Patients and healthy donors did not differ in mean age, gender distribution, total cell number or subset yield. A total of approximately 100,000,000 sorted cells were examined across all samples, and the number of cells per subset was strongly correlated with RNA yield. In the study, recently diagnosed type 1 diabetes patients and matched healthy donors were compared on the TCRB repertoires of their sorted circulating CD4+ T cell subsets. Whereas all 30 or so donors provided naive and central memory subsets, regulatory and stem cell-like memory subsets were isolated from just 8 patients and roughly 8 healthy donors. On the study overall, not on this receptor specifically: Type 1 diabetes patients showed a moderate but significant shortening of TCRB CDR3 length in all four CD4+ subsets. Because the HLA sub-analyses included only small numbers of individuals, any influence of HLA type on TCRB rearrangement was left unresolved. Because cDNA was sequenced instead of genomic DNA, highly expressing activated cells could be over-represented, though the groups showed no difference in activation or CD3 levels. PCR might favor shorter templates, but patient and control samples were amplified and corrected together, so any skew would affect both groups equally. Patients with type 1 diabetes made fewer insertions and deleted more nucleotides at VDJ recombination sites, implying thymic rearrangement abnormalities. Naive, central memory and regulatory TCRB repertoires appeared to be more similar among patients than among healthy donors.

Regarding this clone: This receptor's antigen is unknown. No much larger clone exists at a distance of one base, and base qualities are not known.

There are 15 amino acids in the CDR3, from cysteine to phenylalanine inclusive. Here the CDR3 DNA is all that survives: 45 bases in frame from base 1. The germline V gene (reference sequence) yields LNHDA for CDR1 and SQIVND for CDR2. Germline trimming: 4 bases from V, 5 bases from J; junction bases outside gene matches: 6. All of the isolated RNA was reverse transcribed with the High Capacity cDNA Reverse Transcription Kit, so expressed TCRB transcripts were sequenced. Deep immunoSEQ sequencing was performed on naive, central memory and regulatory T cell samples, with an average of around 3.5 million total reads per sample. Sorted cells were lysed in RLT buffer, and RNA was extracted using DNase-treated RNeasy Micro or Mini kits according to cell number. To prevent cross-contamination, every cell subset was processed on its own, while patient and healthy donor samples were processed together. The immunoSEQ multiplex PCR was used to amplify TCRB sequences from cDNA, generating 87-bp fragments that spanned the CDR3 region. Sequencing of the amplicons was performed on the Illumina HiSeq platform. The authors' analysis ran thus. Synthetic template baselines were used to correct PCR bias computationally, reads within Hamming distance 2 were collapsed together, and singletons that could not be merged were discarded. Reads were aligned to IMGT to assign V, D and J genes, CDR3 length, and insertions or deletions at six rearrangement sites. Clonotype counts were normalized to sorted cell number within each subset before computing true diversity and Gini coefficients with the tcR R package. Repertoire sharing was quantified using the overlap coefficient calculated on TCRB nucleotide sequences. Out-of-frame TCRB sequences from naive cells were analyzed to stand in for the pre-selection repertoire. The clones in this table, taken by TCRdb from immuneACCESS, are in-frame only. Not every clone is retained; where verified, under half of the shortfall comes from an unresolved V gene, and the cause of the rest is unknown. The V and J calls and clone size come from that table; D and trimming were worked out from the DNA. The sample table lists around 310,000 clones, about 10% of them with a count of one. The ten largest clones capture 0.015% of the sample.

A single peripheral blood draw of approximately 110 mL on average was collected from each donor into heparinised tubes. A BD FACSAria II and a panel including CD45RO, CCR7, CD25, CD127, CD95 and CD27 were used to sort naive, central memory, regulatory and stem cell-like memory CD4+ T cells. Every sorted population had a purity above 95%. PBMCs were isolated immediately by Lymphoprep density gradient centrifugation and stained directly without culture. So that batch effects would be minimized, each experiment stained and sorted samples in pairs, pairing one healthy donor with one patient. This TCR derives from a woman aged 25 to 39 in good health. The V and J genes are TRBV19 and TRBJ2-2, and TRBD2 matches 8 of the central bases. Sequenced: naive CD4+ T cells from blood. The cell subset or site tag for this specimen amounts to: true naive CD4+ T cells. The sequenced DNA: TGTGCCAGTAGTACACGGGAGGGCCTTACCGGGGAGCTGTTTTTT. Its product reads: CASSTREGLTGELFF.